The 30 T cell receptor beta chains listed next were all sequenced from one sample in a study of T-cell memory formation after mild COVID-19 (dated by TCRdb to the early 2020s). The library was made by 5' RACE. Data came from an Illumina NovaSeq 6000. The public reads were run again by TCRdb, first through fastp at Q25 and then through MiXCR, and only productive beta chains were kept. Every CDR3 protein is listed once, alongside the most common genes and DNA of its rows. The sample includes some 120,000 distinct CDR3 sequences, with 15% to 20% observed a single time. The ten largest account for about 5.2% of the sample. Sequenced material: PBMCs or a T cell subset sorted from them (not recorded which). The receptor source for this set is a man between 18 and 29 years old who had mild COVID-19 (a few samples of this study predate the infection). The sample titles of this study are shuffled in the database, so cell type and time point are left out; the donor was told from shared clones.

The V and J genes are TRBV10-3 and TRBJ2-3; D gene unclear. The CDR3 consists of 12 residues. From germline, CDR1 is ENHRY and CDR2 SYGVKD. V lost 8 bases to trimming and J lost 6 bases, with 12 bases between them. The CDR3 DNA follows: TGTGCCATCGGGCCGGGTGTGGATACGCAGTATTTT. This gives the protein CAIGPGVDTQYF.

The chain couples TRBV7-6 to TRBJ2-7, with 8 bases fitting TRBD1. With 5 bases clipped from V and 3 bases from J, the junction kept 9 bases outside the gene matches. This CDR3 is 15 amino acids long. Per germline, CDR1 SGHVS and CDR2 FNYEAQ. CDR3 protein: CASSPLGQGNYEQYF. CDR3 bases: TGTGCCAGCAGCCCCCTCGGACAGGGTAACTACGAGCAGTACTTC.

This clonotype came up a few times. V is TRBV7-2 and J is TRBJ1-1, with no clear D. V dropped 4 bases and J dropped 3 bases, with 12 bases sitting between them. The germline gives CDR1 SGHTA, CDR2 FQGNSA. CDR3 length: 14 residues. The CDR3, as DNA: TGTGCCAGCAGCTCAGGTTTCATGTACACTGAAGCTTTCTTT. Translation: CASSSGFMYTEAFF.

This clonotype was seen repeatedly, ten times or more. The chain carries TRBV2 and TRBJ2-5; D unresolved. The germline V and J ends were trimmed by 0 bases and 0 bases, with 11 bases remaining between them. The CDR3 totals 16 residues. Germline-derived CDR1 and CDR2 are SNHLY and FYNNEI. The CDR3 DNA is TGTGCCAGCAGTGAAGCCGGCAGGATGCACCAAGAGACCCAGTACTTC. This sequence encodes CASSEAGRMHQETQYF.

This clonotype was observed a handful of times. V gene TRBV5-1 combines with J gene TRBJ2-3, with TRBD2 as a possible D gene (5 bases). Germline V gene lookup returns CDR1 SGHRS and CDR2 YFSETQ. V gave up 4 bases and J gave up 3 bases, with 9 bases separating them. The CDR3 is 13 amino acids. The CDR3: CASSTRETDTQYF. As DNA, the CDR3 is TGCGCCAGCAGCACTCGGGAAACAGATACGCAGTATTTT.

This clonotype turned up a few times. The chain uses TRBV6-5 and TRBJ1-5; D not certain. Germline CDR1 reads MNHEY; CDR2 reads SVGAGI. CDR3 length: 13 residues. Trimming left V 2 bases short and J 3 bases short, with 5 bases between. The CDR3 loop reads CASSYNPNQPQHF. The CDR3 coding sequence is TGTGCCAGCAGTTACAATCCCAATCAGCCCCAGCATTTT.

The V gene is TRBV4-3, the J gene TRBJ2-3; 9 positions agree with TRBD1. V lost 0 bases and J lost 3; bases outside the gene matches: 16. From germline, CDR1 is LGHNA and CDR2 YSLEER. This CDR3 spans 20 amino acids. CDR3 amino acids: CASSQESATLGTGWTDTQYF. The CDR3 DNA follows: TGCGCCAGCAGCCAAGAGTCAGCGACCCTCGGGACAGGGTGGACAGATACGCAGTATTTT.

The chain links TRBV27 to TRBJ2-2; 11 bases agree with TRBD2. From germline, CDR1 is MNHEY and CDR2 SMNVEV (reference sequence). After removal of 8 bases from V and 2 bases from J, the junction contained 10 bases not matched to a gene. The CDR3 has 17 amino acids. In DNA, the CDR3 is TGTGCCAGCCGACTTAGCGGGGGGGCCGAAAACACCGGGGAGCTGTTTTTT. Residues: CASRLSGGAENTGELFF.

The V and J genes are TRBV29-1 and TRBJ2-1; possible D gene TRBD1, 5 bases. V lost 1 base and J 4 bases, leaving 14 bases between the germline ends. Germline values: CDR1 SQVTM, CDR2 ANQGSEA. The CDR3 loop spans 15 amino acids. CDR3 in DNA: TGCAGCGTTGAAGGTCTTCAGGGTGGGTACAATGAGCAGTTCTTC. Protein: CSVEGLQGGYNEQFF.

This clonotype has only a few counts. The chain couples TRBV11-2 to TRBJ1-5; D is possibly TRBD1 (5 bases). The CDR3 runs to 13 residues. Germline assignment: CDR1 SGHAT and CDR2 FQNNGV. V lost 5 bases and J 7 bases, leaving 12 bases between the germline ends. Here the CDR3 DNA reads TGTGCCAGCAGCCCCAGGGCAGGGCAGCCCCAGCATTTT. Protein: CASSPRAGQPQHF.

This clonotype showed up just a few times. The chain couples TRBV2 to TRBJ2-3, with TRBD2 matching over 9 bases. The CDR3 contains 14 residues. V trimming: 6 bases; J trimming: 4 bases; junction bases outside the gene matches: 5. In germline, CDR1 is SNHLY, CDR2 FYNNEI. The CDR3 sequence is CASRNPSGADTQYF. CDR3 DNA: TGTGCCAGCAGAAACCCTAGCGGGGCAGATACGCAGTATTTT.

This chain connects TRBV29-1 to TRBJ2-3, with 11 bases identical to TRBD2. This CDR3 contains 13 residues. Germline CDR1 and CDR2: SQVTM and ANQGSEA. Trimming took 6 bases from V and 6 from J; bases not matched to a gene: 5. The CDR3 nucleotides read TGCAGCGTCGTAGCGGGGGGGATTGATACGCAGTATTTT. It specifies CSVVAGGIDTQYF.

In this sample, this clonotype turned up a few times. The chain is built from TRBV18 and TRBJ1-1; D might be TRBD1 (5 bases). The CDR3 spans 16 residues. Germline V gives CDR1 KGHSH, CDR2 LQKENI. V was pared by 2 bases and J by 1 base, with 14 bases between. The CDR3 nucleotides read TGTGCCAGCTCACCAGCTATCGGGGGGGGGAACACTGAAGCTTTCTTT. Protein: CASSPAIGGGNTEAFF. The full variable domain, rest sourced from reference TRBV18 and TRBJ1-1, is NAGVMQNPRHLVRRRGQEARLRCSPMKGHSHVYWYRQLPEEGLKFMVYLQKENIIDESGMPKERFSAEFPKEGPSILRIQQVVRGDSAAYFCASSPAIGGGNTEAFFGQGTRLTVV.

The rearrangement links TRBV5-5 to TRBJ1-6, with D possibly matching TRBD1 (5 bases). The CDR3 is 15 residues long. Trimming left V 0 bases short and J 9 bases short, with 13 bases between. Germline V gene data show CDR1 as SGHKS and CDR2 as YYEKEE (reference sequence). CDR3 loop: CASSLASGGGSPLHF. Here the CDR3 DNA reads TGTGCCAGCAGCTTGGCGTCCGGGGGTGGTTCACCCCTCCACTTT.

The chain recombines TRBV4-2 with TRBJ1-1; D gene ambiguous. Germline loops: CDR1 LGHNA, CDR2 YNFKEQ. The CDR3 covers 15 residues. V lost 0 bases and J lost 6, with 14 bases in between. This CDR3 reads CASSQETAKAAEAFF. The DNA for the CDR3 is TGTGCCAGCAGCCAAGAAACGGCGAAGGCGGCTGAAGCTTTCTTT.

The rearrangement joins TRBV7-6 to TRBJ2-6, with a weak D call TRBD1 (6 bases). This CDR3 region has 19 residues. Trimming left V 5 bases short and J 0 bases short, with 20 bases between. Germline V gives CDR1 SGHVS, CDR2 FNYEAQ. The CDR3 DNA reads as TGTGCCAGCAGCGCTCCGGGACATGGAACTTCCTCTGGGGCCAACGTCCTGACTTTC. Residues: CASSAPGHGTSSGANVLTF. Full variable domain (outside the CDR3, taken from reference TRBV7-6 and TRBJ2-6): GAGVSQSPRYKVTKRGQDVALRCDPISGHVSLYWYRQALGQGPEFLTYFNYEAQQDKSGLPNDRFSAERPEGSISTLTIQRTEQRDSAMYRCASSAPGHGTSSGANVLTFGAGSRLTVL.

This clonotype has just a few counts. The chain carries TRBV4-1 and TRBJ2-2; D is undetermined. Germline V lookup: CDR1 MGHRA, CDR2 YSYEKL. The CDR3 is made up of 11 amino acids. Trimming took off 8 bases at V and 5 bases at J, with 6 bases between the two ends. CDR3 sequence reads: CASLGTGELFF. The CDR3 DNA sequence: TGCGCCAGCCTGGGGACCGGGGAGCTGTTTTTT.

This clonotype showed up just a few times. The rearrangement links TRBV7-9 to TRBJ2-6, with D hard to call. CDR3 length equals 15 residues. V was clipped by 5 bases and J by 0 bases, with 8 bases between them. From germline, CDR1 is SEHNR and CDR2 FQNEAQ (reference sequence). The CDR3 DNA is TGTGCCAGCAGCCCTATGTACTCTGGGGCCAACGTCCTGACTTTC. Protein product: CASSPMYSGANVLTF.

The table lists this clonotype with a few counts. CDR3 sequence: CASSQGRQGLNTEAFF. CDR3 DNA sequence: TGCGCCAGCAGCCAAGGGAGACAGGGCCTGAACACTGAAGCTTTCTTT. The V call is TRBV4-3, the J call TRBJ1-1; the match to TRBD1 covers 7 bases. CDR3 length equals 16 residues. Germline-derived CDR1 and CDR2 are LGHNA and YSLEER. With 1 base clipped from V and 0 bases from J, the junction kept 5 bases outside the gene matches.

In its sample, this clonotype was seen a few times. This sequence joins TRBV18 and TRBJ2-6; the D is unclear. Trimming removed 3 bases at V and 0 bases at J, with 3 bases between. Germline CDR1 KGHSH, CDR2 LQKENI. This CDR3 is built from 14 residues. The CDR3 loop is CASSPGSGANVLTF. CDR3 nucleotide sequence: TGTGCCAGCTCACCCGGCTCTGGGGCCAACGTCCTGACTTTC.

The rearrangement joins TRBV10-3 to TRBJ1-4; D gene uncertain. There are 13 residues in the CDR3. Trimming removed 9 bases at V and 5 bases at J, with 13 bases between. In germline, CDR1 is ENHRY, CDR2 SYGVKD. The CDR3 DNA reads as TGTGCCATAAGACGGCAGGAGAATGAAAAACTGTTTTTT. As protein: CAIRRQENEKLFF.

This clonotype was found a few times. V and J are TRBV20-1 and TRBJ2-5; 10 nucleotides align to TRBD1. Losses at the gene ends were 5 bases for V and 2 bases for J; bases not matched to a gene: 2. This CDR3 has 13 amino acids. CDR1 is DFQATT and CDR2 is SNEGSKA in the germline V gene (reference sequence). The CDR3 reads CSAPDRGQETQYF. CDR3 DNA: TGCAGTGCTCCGGACAGGGGGCAAGAGACCCAGTACTTC.

The gene calls are TRBV7-9 and TRBJ2-7, with D perhaps given as TRBD1 or TRBD2 (5 bases each). V was pared by 5 bases and J by 3 bases, with 14 bases between. Germline V gene lookup returns CDR1 SEHNR and CDR2 FQNEAQ (reference sequence). This CDR3 is built from 14 residues. CDR3 bases: TGTGCCAGCAGCACCAGTCAGAGGGGCTACGAGCAGTACGTC. Translating it yields CASSTSQRGYEQYV.

This clonotype was found a few times. V and J are TRBV11-2 and TRBJ2-2, with D tentatively TRBD2 (6 bases). This CDR3 spans 15 amino acids. Deletions cut 5 bases from V and 2 bases from J, with 12 bases between. The germline V gene has CDR1 SGHAT and CDR2 FQNNGV. The CDR3 DNA reads TGTGCCAGCAGCAGAACTAGCTCTAACACCGGGGAGCTGTTTTTT. Translated, it gives CASSRTSSNTGELFF.

This clonotype was seen a handful of times. This chain uses TRBV6-1 with TRBJ2-5, with TRBD1 matching over 12 bases. V was pared by 7 bases and J by 7 bases, with 10 bases of the junction left unmatched. This CDR3 comprises 15 residues. CDR1 MNHNS and CDR2 SASEGT come from the germline V gene. CDR3 in DNA: TGTGCCAGCACCGGGACAGGGGGCAATGAAGGGACCCAGTACTTC. It codes for CASTGTGGNEGTQYF.

The sample holds a few counts of this clonotype. The chain has TRBV7-8 and TRBJ2-5; 8 positions agree with TRBD2. Germline CDR1 is SGHVS and CDR2 is FQNEAQ. CDR3 length equals 16 residues. V shed 1 base, J shed 7 bases, and the junction held 11 bases outside the gene matches. This chain's CDR3 is CASSLGRGVSLATQYF. DNA for the CDR3: TGTGCCAGCAGCTTAGGGCGGGGGGTATCCCTGGCGACCCAGTACTTC.

This clonotype was found a few times. The genes are TRBV12-3 or TRBV12-4 and TRBJ2-3, with D possibly TRBD2 on 6 matching bases. Deletions cut 3 bases from V and 3 bases from J, with 10 bases between. The CDR3 has 14 residues. CDR3 sequence reads: CASSFGGWTDTQYF. CDR3 DNA: TGTGCCAGCAGTTTTGGGGGGTGGACAGATACGCAGTATTTT.

The genes are TRBV18 and TRBJ1-6; D not certain. Trimming left V 3 bases short and J 0 bases short, with 6 bases between. This CDR3 spans 15 amino acids. The V gene's germline CDR1 is KGHSH and CDR2 LQKENI. CDR3 in DNA: TGTGCCAGCTCACCGAAGAGCTCCTATAATTCACCCCTCCACTTT. Protein: CASSPKSSYNSPLHF. The full variable domain, rest sourced from reference TRBV18 and TRBJ1-6, is NAGVMQNPRHLVRRRGQEARLRCSPMKGHSHVYWYRQLPEEGLKFMVYLQKENIIDESGMPKERFSAEFPKEGPSILRIQQVVRGDSAAYFCASSPKSSYNSPLHFGNGTRLTVT.

This clonotype was found a few times. The genes are TRBV5-1 and TRBJ2-7; a possible D gene is TRBD2 (6 bases). The CDR3 spans 16 residues. Germline CDR1 is SGHRS and CDR2 is YFSETQ. Between the trimmed V and J ends, which lost 3 bases and 2 bases, there was a span of 18 bases. The CDR3 is CASSSSGTQTPYEQYF. The CDR3 coding sequence is TGCGCCAGCAGCTCATCCGGGACTCAGACTCCCTACGAGCAGTACTTC.

The rearrangement links TRBV3-1 to TRBJ2-5, with 12 bases aligning to TRBD2. The CDR3 is made up of 13 amino acids. Germline CDR1 is LGHDT and CDR2 is YNNKEL (reference sequence). Unmatched junction bases numbered 1, after V lost 8 bases and J lost 3 bases. The CDR3 loop reads CASRTSGEETQYF. The CDR3 nucleotides are TGTGCCAGCCGGACTAGCGGGGAAGAGACCCAGTACTTC.